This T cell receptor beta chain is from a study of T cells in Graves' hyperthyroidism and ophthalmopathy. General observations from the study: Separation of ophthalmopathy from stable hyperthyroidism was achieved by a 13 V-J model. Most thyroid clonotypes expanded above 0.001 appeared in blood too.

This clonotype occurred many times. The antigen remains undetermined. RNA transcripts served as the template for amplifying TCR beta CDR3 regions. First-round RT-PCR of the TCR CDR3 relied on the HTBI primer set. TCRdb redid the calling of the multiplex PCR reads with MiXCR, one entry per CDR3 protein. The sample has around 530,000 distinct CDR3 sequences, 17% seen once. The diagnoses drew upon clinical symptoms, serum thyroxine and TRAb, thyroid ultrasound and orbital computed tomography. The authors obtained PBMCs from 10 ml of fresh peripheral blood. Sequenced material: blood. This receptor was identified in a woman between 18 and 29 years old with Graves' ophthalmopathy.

The CDR3 DNA is TGTGCCTGGAGTCCCGGGATTAACACTGAAGCTTTCTTT. Its translation is CAWSPGINTEAFF. The V and J genes are TRBV30 and TRBJ1-1; D gene ambiguous. V shed 2 bases and J shed 2 bases, with 9 bases lying between them. CDR3 length: 13 residues. Germline V gene data show CDR1 as GTSNPN and CDR2 as SVGIG (reference sequence).